This T cell receptor (beta chain) was profiled in a study of blood T cell repertoires in COVID-19 (dated by TCRdb to about 2020). Turning to the overall study: Collaborator samples came from the United States, Italy and Spain and covered acute and convalescent phases of COVID-19. The prospective study material was composed of cDNA or gDNA derived from T cells, B-cell-depleted T cells, or PBMCs. The dataset comprised deeply sampled blood TCRbeta repertoires from subjects exposed to, actively infected with, or recovered from COVID-19. The repertoires were released in a freely available public database intended as a resource for research on the immune response to SARS-CoV-2. The samples were drawn from the first 160 participants of the ongoing ImmuneRACE study and from 950 to 1,500 subjects provided by 6 global collaborators. Nearly every sample came with metadata listing a de-identified subject ID, COVID-19 status, age in years and sex. Where HLA class I and class II types were available, the types were taken from metadata supplied by the sample provider, not from assay-based typing.

Enrolling through a virtual design, the prospective study's participants ranged in age from roughly 18 to 95 years and lived across about two dozen United States geographic areas. Cohort assignment in the prospective study relied on participant-reported clinical history from a screening survey and a study questionnaire. In the prospective study, mobile phlebotomists collected whole blood, serum and a nasopharyngeal or oropharyngeal swab from each participant. Prospective study participants could optionally give additional blood draws and questionnaires over an approximately 2-month period. Prospective study blood samples were shipped either frozen or at room temperature before DNA extraction. Remarks on this clone: Which antigen it targets is not known. Qualities for individual bases were not recorded, and no much larger clone is one base off.

TCRbeta CDR3 regions were amplified from genomic DNA by means of the immunoSEQ Assay, a bias-controlled multiplex PCR. The published analysis was carried out like this. The number of nucleated cells in each sample was estimated from the amplification of reference gene primers within the assay. To quantify the absolute abundance of each unique TCRbeta CDR3 rearrangement, sequence reads were collapsed and filtered. For each sample, productive Simpson clonality was calculated as the square root of Simpson's diversity index over productive rearrangements. TCRdb took this table from immuneACCESS and kept in-frame rearrangements with V and J called. Such tables lack part of the clones; where checked against another copy, unresolved V genes explain under half of the gap, and the rest is unexplained. For V, J and clone size, that table is used; D and trimming come from the DNA. The sample profile shows 200,000 to 250,000 clones; 88% of them were found once. Under 15% of the sample is in the top ten clones.

Per the germline V gene, MGHRA is the CDR1 and YSYEKL is the CDR2. A distance of 16 bases separates the germline ends of V and J, which lose 0 bases and 8 bases respectively. The CDR3 runs 15 amino acids, cysteine and phenylalanine included. Solely the CDR3 DNA is kept, with 45 bases framed from the first base. What the authors observed across the whole study: How much clinical and demographic metadata was included differed by source and by participant, and the metadata was provided uncurated.

Sequencing used PBMCs or T cells enriched from blood (not recorded which). Recombination linked TRBV4-1 to TRBJ1-2; perhaps TRBD1 is the D gene, with 5 bases matching. The TCR comes from a woman in her 50s with acute COVID-19. The sequence in DNA is TGCGCCAGCAGCCAAGATGTCCAGGGAAAGTACGGCTACACCTTC. It translates to CASSQDVQGKYGYTF.